This TCR beta chain was identified during a study of shared clonotypes between healthy human individuals. Germline lookup yields CDR1 SGHRS and CDR2 YFSETQ. V lost 2 bases and J 0 bases, leaving 9 bases between the germline ends. The CDR3 runs 14 residues. Study results and caveats: For naive CD4 cells, 4% to 5% of clonotypes were shared across several donors. It was only blood that was sampled, and tissue repertoires likely differ.

Regarding this clone: Its antigen is unidentified. Other DNA sequences from this sample encode an identical CDR3 as well.

Deep level was the assay's run setting. In the original processing: With immunoSEQ giving junction-only sequences and no quality scores, filtering differed. The data were produced by immunoSEQ multiplex PCR, yet TCRdb's version contains in-frame clones alone and is incomplete. That table supplies the V and J calls and clone size; D and trimming were determined from the DNA. The top ten hold approximately 0.37% of the sample, which has about 2.4 million clones, 90% to 95% seen once. Specimen: naive CD4+ T cells from PBMCs. Subset denoted: CD45RA+ positively selected. This TCR derives from a man aged 18 to 35 in good health. Some clones in this sample may be carry-over from other donors' samples. The chain has TRBV5-1 and TRBJ2-7; a possible D gene is TRBD2 (7 bases). CDR3 residues: CASSFAGASYEQYF. In nucleotides, the CDR3 is TGCGCCAGCAGCTTTGCGGGGGCCTCCTACGAGCAGTACTTC. The full variable domain, rest sourced from reference TRBV5-1 and TRBJ2-7, is KAGVTQTPRYLIKTRGQQVTLSCSPISGHRSVSWYQQTPGQGLQFLFEYFSETQRNKGNFPGRFSGRQFSNSRSEMNVSTLELGDSALYLCASSFAGASYEQYFGPGTRLTVT.